The 29 T cell receptor beta chains presented below share a single source sample, sequenced in a study of shared clonotypes between healthy human individuals. Data came from immunoSEQ multiplex PCR; TCRdb stores just in-frame clones and leaves some out. The profile shows roughly 1,000,000 clones, around 78% of them singletons. Sample: memory CD4+ T cells from PBMCs. The subset denotes: CD45RA-negative fraction. Receptor source: a man aged 18 to 29 in good health. Some clones in this sample may be carry-over from other donors' samples.

The rearrangement joins TRBV2 to TRBJ1-2, with TRBD1 as a possible D gene (5 bases). Germline CDR1 is SNHLY and CDR2 is FYNNEI. Trimming removed 7 bases from V and 6 bases from J, with 18 bases in between. This CDR3 contains 14 residues. CDR3 protein: CASTKNQGADGYTF. Written as DNA, the CDR3 is TGTGCCAGCACCAAAAATCAGGGTGCGGATGGCTACACCTTC. Full variable domain (outside the CDR3, taken from reference TRBV2 and TRBJ1-2): EPEVTQTPSHQVTQMGQEVILRCVPISNHLYFYWYRQILGQKVEFLVSFYNNEISEKSEIFDDQFSVERPDGSNFTLKIRSTKLEDSAMYFCASTKNQGADGYTFGSGTRLTVV.

The chain is built from TRBV7-9 and TRBJ2-1, with TRBD2 matching 7 bases. Losses at the gene ends were 8 bases for V and 0 bases for J; bases not matched to a gene: 7. Germline V gene data show CDR1 as SEHNR and CDR2 as FQNEAQ (reference sequence). CDR3 length: 15 amino acids. CDR3: CASSGGSPSYNEQFF. CDR3 DNA sequence: TGTGCCAGCTCAGGCGGGAGCCCCTCCTACAATGAGCAGTTCTTC.

This clone was seen at least ten times. Additional DNA sequences in this sample encode the identical CDR3. This rearrangement joins TRBV30 to TRBJ2-1; D perhaps matches TRBD2 (5 bases). The germline CDR1 and CDR2 sequences are GTSNPN and SVGIG (reference sequence). Trimming shortened V by 0 bases and J by 4 bases, and 10 bases separated the two germline ends. The CDR3 is 14 residues long. The CDR3 protein is CAWSVTSWYNEQFF. CDR3 sequence (DNA): TGTGCCTGGAGTGTAACTAGTTGGTACAATGAGCAGTTCTTC.

Comment on this clone: This same CDR3 is encoded by further DNA sequences in the sample. V usage is TRBV5-4 and J usage is TRBJ1-4; TRBD1 aligns across 8 bases. Trimming at V came to 4 bases and at J to 5 bases, leaving 4 bases not matched to a gene. Germline assignment: CDR1 SGHNT and CDR2 YYREEE (reference sequence). CDR3 length: 14 amino acids. CDR3 coding DNA: TGTGCCAGCAGCCCCGACAGGGGAAATGAAAAACTGTTTTTT. Translated, it gives CASSPDRGNEKLFF.

The chain uses TRBV4-1 and TRBJ2-1, with unresolved D. The V gene's germline CDR1 is MGHRA and CDR2 YSYEKL. Trimming shortened V by 0 bases and J by 2 bases, and 14 bases separated the two germline ends. The CDR3 loop spans 17 amino acids. CDR3 sequence reads: CASSQDGSASTYNEQFF. The CDR3 coding sequence is TGCGCCAGCAGCCAAGATGGCAGCGCGTCAACCTACAATGAGCAGTTCTTC.

The sample holds a few counts of this clone. The V gene is TRBV29-1, the J gene TRBJ1-2; D gene ambiguous. Per germline, CDR1 SQVTM and CDR2 ANQGSEA. Trimming shortened V by 6 bases and J by 0 bases, and 14 bases separated the two germline ends. The CDR3 is made up of 14 amino acids. The CDR3 DNA sequence: TGCAGCGTGGCGGGCAGGAGAACTAACTATGGCTACACCTTC. Translating it yields CSVAGRRTNYGYTF.

CDR3 residues: CASSGELAGGTNTGELFF. CDR3 DNA sequence: TGCGCCAGCAGCGGGGAACTAGCGGGAGGCACGAACACCGGGGAGCTGTTTTTT. J is TRBJ2-2 and V is TRBV4-3, with 12 bases lining up with TRBD2. From germline, CDR1 is LGHNA and CDR2 YSLEER. The junction had 7 bases not matched to a gene; V was cut back by 5 bases and J by 0 bases. The CDR3 has 18 amino acids.

As concerns this clone: Possible read error: a much larger clone is one base away. The V gene is TRBV10-3, the J gene TRBJ1-6; D might be TRBD1 (6 bases). The germline V gene has CDR1 ENHRY and CDR2 SYGVKD. This CDR3 is built from 13 residues. The CDR3 protein is CAVSVSGASPLHF. CDR3 DNA: TGTGCCGTCAGTGTATCAGGGGCTTCACCCCTCCACTTT.

This clone has ten or more counts. Within the sample, other DNA sequences also encode this same CDR3. This sequence joins TRBV7-2 and TRBJ2-7; D assignment may be TRBD1 or TRBD2 (5 bases each). Germline V gene sequence: CDR1 SGHTA, CDR2 FQGNSA. Trimming took off 6 bases at V and 4 bases at J, with 16 bases between the two ends. The CDR3 sequence is 14 residues long. CDR3 sequence (DNA): TGTGCCAGCAGTTTGGGGGTTGGGGCTTACGAGCAGTACTTC. Encoded protein: CASSLGVGAYEQYF.

This chain joins TRBV6-5 and TRBJ2-7, with a possible D match to TRBD2 (7 bases). CDR3 length: 15 amino acids. Trimming removed 6 bases from V and 1 base from J, with 16 bases in between. CDR1 and CDR2 (germline): MNHEY, SVGAGI. CDR3 protein: CASSLAERGSYEQYF. CDR3 nucleotide sequence: TGTGCCAGCAGCCTAGCGGAAAGGGGGTCCTACGAGCAGTACTTC.

As for this clone: This may stem from a read error, because a much larger clone lies one nucleotide away. This sample includes further DNA sequences coding for the same CDR3. The genes are TRBV20-1 and TRBJ2-1; D tentatively fits TRBD1 or TRBD2 (5 bases each). CDR1 and CDR2 from the germline V gene are DFQATT and SNEGSKA (reference sequence). Trimming cost V 3 bases and J 7 bases, with 7 bases left between them. This CDR3 comprises 11 residues. This chain's CDR3 is CSARRGNEQFF. As DNA, the CDR3 is TGCAGTGCTAGGAGGGGAAATGAGCAGTTCTTC.

The gene calls are TRBV5-1 and TRBJ2-7; D tentatively reads TRBD1 or TRBD2 (6 bases each). The V end was cut by 0 bases, the J end by 0 bases, with 13 bases between. Germline CDR1 is SGHRS and CDR2 is YFSETQ. The CDR3 contains 16 residues. The CDR3 reads CASSLATGTYSYEQYF. CDR3 nucleotides: TGCGCCAGCAGCTTGGCCACAGGGACTTACTCCTACGAGCAGTACTTC. Together with reference TRBV5-1 and TRBJ2-7, the CDR3 gives the full variable domain: KAGVTQTPRYLIKTRGQQVTLSCSPISGHRSVSWYQQTPGQGLQFLFEYFSETQRNKGNFPGRFSGRQFSNSRSEMNVSTLELGDSALYLCASSLATGTYSYEQYFGPGTRLTVT.

The chain carries TRBV15 and TRBJ1-4; the D gene is possibly TRBD1 (5 bases). The V end was cut by 6 bases, the J end by 7 bases, with 12 bases between. The length of the CDR3 is 13 residues. CDR1 is LNHNV and CDR2 is YYDKDF in the germline V gene (reference sequence). The CDR3 bases are TGTGCCACCAGTCGGGGGGGTGGTGAAAAACTGTTTTTT. Residues: CATSRGGGEKLFF.

This clone was recorded only once. The rearrangement joins TRBV7-2 to TRBJ2-3; 7 bases match TRBD1. CDR3 length equals 14 residues. Germline lookup yields CDR1 SGHTA and CDR2 FQGNSA. Trimming removed 1 base from V and 3 bases from J; junction bases left unmatched: 1. The CDR3 reads CASSLGQGTDTQYF. The CDR3 DNA reads TGTGCCAGCAGCTTAGGACAGGGTACAGATACGCAGTATTTT.

The rearrangement links TRBV7-2 to TRBJ2-2; tentatively, D is TRBD1 (6 bases). Per germline, CDR1 SGHTA and CDR2 FQGNSA. The V gene lost 2 bases and the J gene lost 6 bases, with 13 bases spanning the gap. The CDR3 is made up of 15 amino acids. CDR3 DNA sequence: TGTGCCAGCAGCTTAATCAACAGGGTCGCCGGGGAGCTGTTTTTT. Protein: CASSLINRVAGELFF.

About this clone: This may arise from a read error, as a much more abundant clone is one base away. The CDR3: CASGPGRAGELFF. Here the CDR3 DNA reads TGCGCCAGCGGTCCAGGCAGGGCCGGGGAGCTGTTTTTT. V gene TRBV5-1 combines with J gene TRBJ2-2; D might be TRBD1 (5 bases). V dropped 7 bases and J dropped 6 bases, with 13 bases sitting between them. Germline V gives CDR1 SGHRS, CDR2 YFSETQ. The CDR3 sequence is 13 residues long.

This chain connects TRBV28 to TRBJ1-4; tentative D call: TRBD1 (6 bases). Germline CDR1 is MDHEN and CDR2 is SYDVKM. The CDR3 runs to 15 residues. V shed 10 bases and J shed 6 bases, with 21 bases lying between them. CDR3 amino acids: CATTPPGQTYEKLFF. The CDR3 nucleotides read TGTGCCACCACCCCCCCAGGACAGACCTATGAAAAACTGTTTTTT.

This clone was picked up many times. The genes are TRBV5-1 and TRBJ2-7; possible D gene TRBD1, 6 bases. The CDR3 extends over 15 amino acids. Deletions cut 4 bases from V and 7 bases from J, with 21 bases between. The V gene's germline CDR1 is SGHRS and CDR2 YFSETQ. The CDR3 DNA follows: TGCGCCAGCAGCCTAGGTAGACTGGCCCAGGGGGAGCAGTACTTC. Translated: CASSLGRLAQGEQYF.

The CDR3 protein is CASSLSPAGSYNEQFF. The CDR3 coding sequence is TGTGCCAGCAGTTTATCTCCAGCGGGCTCCTACAATGAGCAGTTCTTC. This sequence joins TRBV27 and TRBJ2-1; a possible D gene is TRBD2 (6 bases). Germline lookup yields CDR1 MNHEY and CDR2 SMNVEV (reference sequence). This CDR3 has 16 residues. Deletions cut 0 bases from V and 0 bases from J, with 9 bases between.

To note about this clone: In the same sample, other DNA sequences code for this CDR3. V gene TRBV6-5 combines with J gene TRBJ1-1, with D perhaps matching TRBD1 (6 bases). The CDR3 has 15 residues. Germline CDR1 MNHEY, CDR2 SVGAGI. Trimming removed 0 bases from V and 3 bases from J, with 11 bases in between. CDR3: CASSYSGGLDTEAFF. Written as DNA, the CDR3 is TGTGCCAGCAGTTACTCGGGGGGCTTGGACACTGAAGCTTTCTTT.

The rearrangement uses TRBV6-5 and TRBJ2-5, with D unresolved. Germline V gene data show CDR1 as MNHEY and CDR2 as SVGAGI. This CDR3 comprises 15 residues. V lost 6 bases and J lost 4, with 18 bases in between. The CDR3 is CASSWTKTGRETQYF. For the CDR3, the DNA is TGTGCCAGCAGCTGGACGAAAACGGGCAGAGAGACCCAGTACTTC.

The chain is built from TRBV7-8 and TRBJ1-5; D is ambiguous. This CDR3 region has 14 residues. Trimming stripped 4 bases from V and 2 bases from J, with 9 bases between. Germline CDR1 is SGHVS and CDR2 is FQNEAQ. The DNA for the CDR3 is TGTGCCAGCAGCTCGGTAGGAGGCAATCAGCCCCAGCATTTT. Protein sequence: CASSSVGGNQPQHF.

This clone was observed at least ten times. This chain joins TRBV28 and TRBJ2-7, with 14 bases matching TRBD2. V gave up 0 bases and J gave up 4 bases; unmatched junction bases: 5. CDR3 size: 17 residues. From germline, CDR1 is MDHEN and CDR2 SYDVKM. The CDR3 loop reads CASSLWGTSGSSYEQYF. For the CDR3, the DNA is TGTGCCAGCAGTTTATGGGGGACTAGCGGGAGTTCGTACGAGCAGTACTTC.

This rearrangement joins TRBV18 to TRBJ2-2; unclear D gene. The CDR3 spans 17 residues. The germline V and J ends were trimmed by 3 bases and 0 bases, with 14 bases remaining between them. In germline, CDR1 is KGHSH, CDR2 LQKENI. CDR3 in DNA: TGTGCCAGCTCACCGGATTTCGTTCCGGCGAACACCGGGGAGCTGTTTTTT. Protein: CASSPDFVPANTGELFF.

The chain links TRBV7-3 to TRBJ2-1, with D perhaps matching TRBD2 (6 bases). V lost 3 bases to trimming and J lost 3 bases, with 12 bases between them. The CDR3 is 15 amino acids. The germline V gene has CDR1 SGHTA and CDR2 FQGTGA. DNA for the CDR3: TGTGCCAGCAGCTTCGAGCGGGCCGACTACAATGAGCAGTTCTTC. Its protein is CASSFERADYNEQFF.

The J gene is TRBJ1-2, the V gene TRBV7-2; a possible D gene is TRBD1 (6 bases). The CDR3 contains 15 residues. V was pared by 3 bases and J by 2 bases, with 13 bases between. Germline V CDR1 and CDR2: SGHTA, FQGNSA. The CDR3 here is CASSFQGRGNYGYTF. Here the CDR3 DNA reads TGTGCCAGCAGCTTTCAGGGGAGGGGAAACTATGGCTACACCTTC.

This clone has more than one count but fewer than ten. The rearrangement links TRBV5-4 to TRBJ1-5; TRBD1 matches at 8 bases. J lost 5 bases, V lost 5 bases, and 3 bases had no gene match. The germline gives CDR1 SGHNT, CDR2 YYREEE (reference sequence). CDR3 size: 13 residues. Here the CDR3 DNA reads TGTGCCAGCAGTGTGGACAGGGATCAGCCCCAGCATTTT. Translating gives CASSVDRDQPQHF.

The chain has TRBV19 and TRBJ1-1; perhaps TRBD1 as D (5 bases). The CDR3 is 16 amino acids. Trimming removed 0 bases from V and 5 bases from J, with 16 bases in between. CDR1 is LNHDA, CDR2 SQIVND, per germline (reference sequence). The CDR3 DNA reads as TGTGCCAGTAGTATAGAAATCGGGGTCGCAGGGACTGAAGCTTTCTTT. This gives the protein CASSIEIGVAGTEAFF.

This clone occurred once. The chain recombines TRBV7-8 with TRBJ2-1; 12 positions match TRBD2. Losses at the gene ends were 5 bases for V and 5 bases for J; bases not matched to a gene: 13. Germline CDR1 SGHVS, CDR2 FQNEAQ. The CDR3 contains 18 residues. The CDR3 is CASSAATSGRSQNNEQFF. CDR3 DNA sequence: TGTGCCAGCAGCGCCGCGACTAGCGGGAGATCCCAAAACAATGAGCAGTTCTTC.